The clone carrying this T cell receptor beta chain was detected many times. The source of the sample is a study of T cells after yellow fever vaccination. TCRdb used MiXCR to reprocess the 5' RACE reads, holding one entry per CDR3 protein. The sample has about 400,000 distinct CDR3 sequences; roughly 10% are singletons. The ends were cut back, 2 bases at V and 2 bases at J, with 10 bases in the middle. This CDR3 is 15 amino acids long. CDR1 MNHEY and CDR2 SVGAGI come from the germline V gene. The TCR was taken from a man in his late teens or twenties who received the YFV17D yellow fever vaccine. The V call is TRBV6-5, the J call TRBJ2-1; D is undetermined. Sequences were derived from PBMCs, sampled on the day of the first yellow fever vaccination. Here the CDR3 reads CASSYGQRPYNEQFF. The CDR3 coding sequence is TGTGCCAGCAGTTACGGTCAGAGACCCTACAATGAGCAGTTCTTC.